The rows below give T cell receptor beta chains drawn from one sample of a study of T-cell memory formation after mild COVID-19. TCRdb analysed the 5' RACE reads with MiXCR anew, one entry per CDR3 protein. In the table there are about 350,000 distinct CDR3 sequences, roughly an eighth of which are singletons. Input material: PBMCs or a T cell subset sorted from them (not recorded which). These receptors all come from a man aged 18 to 30 who had mild COVID-19 (a few samples of this study predate the infection). Cell type and time point are not known. Both conserved end residues are trimmed from each CDR3.

v_gene: TRBV14; j_gene: TRBJ2-3; CDR3aa: ASGAGTMVTDTQY
v_gene: TRBV7-2; j_gene: TRBJ2-3; CDR3aa: ASSFAWGTPNTQY
v_gene: TRBV6-4; j_gene: TRBJ2-1; CDR3aa: ASSERQGAEQF
v_gene: TRBV6-2/TRBV6-3; j_gene: TRBJ1-5; CDR3aa: ASTNDRGQDQPQH
v_gene: TRBV30; j_gene: TRBJ2-1; CDR3aa: AWSKGREQF
v_gene: TRBV7-9; j_gene: TRBJ2-1; CDR3aa: ASSLAGAANEQF
v_gene: TRBV4-3; j_gene: TRBJ1-1; CDR3aa: ASSQDRGDEAF
v_gene: TRBV4-1; j_gene: TRBJ1-5; CDR3aa: ASSQGAGQPQH
v_gene: TRBV3-1; j_gene: TRBJ2-7; CDR3aa: ASSQAPSRNYEQY
v_gene: TRBV20-1; j_gene: TRBJ2-2; CDR3aa: SAIQGSGELF
v_gene: TRBV9; j_gene: TRBJ2-1; CDR3aa: ASSDWVSGVGNEQF
v_gene: TRBV5-1; j_gene: TRBJ2-5; CDR3aa: ASSLSGGWQETQY
v_gene: TRBV30; j_gene: TRBJ2-4; CDR3aa: AWRTGNIQY
v_gene: TRBV5-1; j_gene: TRBJ1-5; CDR3aa: ASSSGPLGEGGQPQH
v_gene: TRBV6-1; j_gene: TRBJ1-1; CDR3aa: ASILGEGGMNTEAF
v_gene: TRBV19; j_gene: TRBJ2-6; CDR3aa: ASSIEGAAGANVLT
v_gene: TRBV18; j_gene: TRBJ1-3; CDR3aa: ASSPVAASNSGNTIY
v_gene: TRBV7-9; j_gene: TRBJ2-4; CDR3aa: ASSLRGGAENIQY
v_gene: TRBV4-1; j_gene: TRBJ2-7; CDR3aa: ASSQDPSAYEQY
v_gene: TRBV7-6; j_gene: TRBJ1-4; CDR3aa: ASSLAYRERNEKLF
v_gene: TRBV29-1; j_gene: TRBJ1-1; CDR3aa: SATFHTEAF
v_gene: TRBV3-1; j_gene: TRBJ2-1; CDR3aa: ASSQDSGGAYNEQF